What follows are 15 T cell receptor beta chains derived from one specimen sequenced in a study of T-cell reconstitution after alpha-beta-depleted transplantation in children. Unique molecular identifiers were incorporated when the TCRbeta library was constructed. TCRdb re-called the PCR reads through MiXCR, storing one row per CDR3 protein. The sample carries 81,000 or so distinct CDR3 sequences, around 16% recorded once. Sequences were derived from PBMCs, mostly from graft donor cells, sampled 180 days after TCRalphabeta/CD19-depleted stem cell transplant. The origin of the receptors is a male patient aged 2 to 10 who had a stem cell transplant for acute lymphoblastic leukemia, so the T cells may come from the graft donor.

This clonotype has a count of ten or more. The V call is TRBV7-9, the J call TRBJ2-3, with unresolved D. The germline V gene has CDR1 SEHNR and CDR2 FQNEAQ (reference sequence). This CDR3 comprises 17 residues. V was cut by 1 base and J by 1 base, with 15 bases left in between. In nucleotides, the CDR3 is TGTGCCAGCAGCTTAGGGTTCAGTACGGCCGGCACAGATACGCAGTATTTT. Residues: CASSLGFSTAGTDTQYF. Based on the CDR3 plus reference TRBV7-9 and TRBJ2-3, the full variable domain is DTGVSQNPRHKITKRGQNVTFRCDPISEHNRLYWYRQTLGQGPEFLTYFQNEAQLEKSRLLSDRFSAERPKGSFSTLEIQRTEQGDSAMYLCASSLGFSTAGTDTQYFGPGTRLTVL.

This clonotype was counted between two and nine times. The V call is TRBV20-1, the J call TRBJ2-7, with D possibly called TRBD1 or TRBD2 (5 bases each). The end of the DNA fits TRBJ2-5 better, so the J call may be wrong. CDR3 length equals 10 residues. Germline CDR1 and CDR2: DFQATT and SNEGSKA (reference sequence). In DNA, the CDR3 is TGCAGTGCTATGAGGGGGACCCAGTACTTC. This encodes CSAMRGTQYF.

Ten or more counts support this clonotype. The chain has TRBV20-1 and TRBJ2-5; either TRBD1 or TRBD2 may supply D (5 bases each). Trimming removed 0 bases from V and 4 bases from J, with 12 bases in between. CDR1 is DFQATT, CDR2 SNEGSKA, per germline (reference sequence). CDR3 size: 14 residues. CDR3 protein: CSARELRGGETQYF. The CDR3 DNA follows: TGCAGTGCTAGAGAATTGAGGGGTGGAGAGACCCAGTACTTC.

J is TRBJ1-5 and V is TRBV12-3 or TRBV12-4, with D possibly being TRBD1 (5 bases). The V end lost 0 bases, the J end lost 7 bases, and 16 bases lay between the germline ends. This CDR3 spans 16 amino acids. Here the CDR3 reads CASSLALGQGDQPQHF. CDR3 bases: TGTGCCAGCAGTTTAGCGCTTGGCCAGGGAGACCAGCCCCAGCATTTT.

CDR3 protein: CASSLAPSDEQYF. The CDR3 nucleotides are TGTGCCAGCAGCTTAGCGCCATCGGACGAGCAGTACTTC. The gene calls are TRBV7-2 and TRBJ2-7, with D unclear. From germline, CDR1 is SGHTA and CDR2 FQGNSA. The V end lost 0 bases, the J end lost 5 bases, and 8 bases lay between the germline ends. CDR3 size: 13 residues. Using reference TRBV7-2 and TRBJ2-7 for the parts outside the CDR3, the full variable domain is GAGVSQSPSNKVTEKGKDVELRCDPISGHTALYWYRQSLGQGLEFLIYFQGNSAPDKSGLPSDRFSAERTGGSVSTLTIQRTQQEDSAVYLCASSLAPSDEQYFGPGTRLTVT.

This clonotype was recorded many times. This chain uses TRBV12-3 or TRBV12-4 with TRBJ2-5; D uncertain. CDR3 length: 12 residues. V was shortened by 3 bases and J by 4 bases, with 6 bases between the two germline ends. CDR3 amino acids: CASSFGRETQYF. The CDR3 nucleotides read TGTGCCAGCAGTTTTGGCAGAGAGACCCAGTACTTC.

This clonotype was recorded a few times. The gene calls are TRBV20-1 and TRBJ2-3, with 10 bases matching TRBD2. The germline gives CDR1 DFQATT, CDR2 SNEGSKA (reference sequence). Unmatched junction bases numbered 9, after V lost 6 bases and J lost 3 bases. The CDR3 is made up of 15 amino acids. Here the CDR3 reads CSASKRGGLTDTQYF. The DNA of the CDR3 is TGCAGTGCGAGCAAGCGGGGGGGCTTAACAGATACGCAGTATTTT.

This clonotype was detected many times. The J gene is TRBJ2-7, the V gene TRBV7-9, with D possibly matching TRBD1 (6 bases). From germline, CDR1 is SEHNR and CDR2 FQNEAQ (reference sequence). The V end lost 1 base, the J end lost 5 bases, and 12 bases lay between the germline ends. The CDR3 length is 14 residues. In DNA, the CDR3 is TGTGCCAGCAGCTTAGTGGGGGCCTTCGACGAGCAGTACTTC. This encodes CASSLVGAFDEQYF.

The sample holds many counts of this clonotype. The chain joins TRBV7-6 to TRBJ1-1; D uncertain. CDR1 and CDR2 (germline): SGHVS, FNYEAQ. V dropped 5 bases and J dropped 1 base, with 14 bases sitting between them. CDR3 size: 15 residues. CDR3 sequence (DNA): TGTGCCAGCAGCGACGCAGCGCGGGGGAACACTGAAGCTTTCTTT. It codes for CASSDAARGNTEAFF.

The rearrangement joins TRBV7-2 to TRBJ2-1; no definite D call. The CDR3 consists of 12 residues. V was trimmed by 1 base and J by 5 bases, leaving 3 bases between them. Germline V gene sequence: CDR1 SGHTA, CDR2 FQGNSA. The CDR3 spells CASSLGNNEQFF. The CDR3 nucleotides are TGTGCCAGCAGCTTAGGAAACAATGAGCAGTTCTTC.

The sample holds many counts of this clonotype. The rearrangement joins TRBV4-2 to TRBJ1-6; D is unresolved. V lost 1 base, J lost 10 bases, and 11 bases lay in between. Germline loops: CDR1 LGHNA, CDR2 YNFKEQ. This CDR3 has 14 amino acids. The CDR3 DNA is TGTGCCAGCAGCCAAGGGCCAGTTGGATCACCCCTCCACTTT. This gives the protein CASSQGPVGSPLHF.

The gene calls are TRBV3-1 and TRBJ2-3, with D hard to call. V was cut by 5 bases and J by 2 bases, with 11 bases left in between. The length of the CDR3 is 14 residues. Germline lookup yields CDR1 LGHDT and CDR2 YNNKEL (reference sequence). The CDR3 DNA reads TGTGCCAGCAGCTCCCTCACAACCACAGATACGCAGTATTTT. It translates to CASSSLTTTDTQYF.

This clonotype was seen more than once but under ten times. This chain links TRBV7-9 with TRBJ2-3; possibly TRBD2 for D (5 bases). This CDR3 is built from 15 residues. V was cut by 5 bases and J by 5 bases, with 17 bases left in between. CDR1 is SEHNR and CDR2 is FQNEAQ in the germline V gene (reference sequence). CDR3 amino acids: CASSPRRAGQDTQYF. The CDR3 coding sequence is TGTGCCAGCAGCCCCCGACGGGCGGGTCAAGATACGCAGTATTTT.

This clonotype was seen only a few times. This chain links TRBV7-8 with TRBJ2-5; a weak D match, TRBD1 (6 bases). V lost 6 bases to trimming and J lost 4 bases, with 15 bases between them. The CDR3 spans 14 residues. Germline V gives CDR1 SGHVS, CDR2 FQNEAQ. The CDR3 here is CASRPSWGRETQYF. CDR3 in DNA: TGTGCCAGCAGGCCCTCGTGGGGGCGAGAGACCCAGTACTTC.

This clonotype was counted at least ten times. The V call is TRBV6-5, the J call TRBJ2-7; D call uncertain. CDR3 length: 12 residues. CDR1 and CDR2 from the germline V gene are MNHEY and SVGAGI. Trimming took off 6 bases at V and 2 bases at J, with 8 bases between the two ends. The CDR3 DNA reads TGTGCCAGCAGGACGGTTACCTACGAGCAGTACTTC. Amino acids: CASRTVTYEQYF.